These 27 T cell receptor beta chains were sequenced from one sample in a study of blood T cell repertoires in COVID-19. Generated by immunoSEQ multiplex PCR, the TCRdb table keeps only in-frame clones and is missing some. Altogether some 200,000 clones are present, about nine tenths being singletons, with the ten largest covering 0.7% to 0.8%. The sequenced sample consisted of peripheral blood. The receptor set was obtained from a woman between 65 and 79 years old with acute or convalescent COVID-19.

This rearrangement joins TRBV5-8 to TRBJ2-1; possible D gene TRBD2, 6 bases. Trimming left V 5 bases short and J 9 bases short, with 9 bases between. Per the germline V gene, CDR1 is SGHTS and CDR2 is YDEGEE. The CDR3 is 11 residues long. As DNA, the CDR3 is TGTGCCAGCAGACTAGCTACTGAGCAGTTCTTC. It translates to CASRLATEQFF.

A note on this clone: Compared with germline, one end of the junction differs, possibly owing to a read error. The chain uses TRBV11-2 and TRBJ2-5; D remains ambiguous. This CDR3 has 13 residues. CDR1 SGHAT and CDR2 FQNNGV come from the germline V gene. CDR3 sequence: CASSLTIQGTQYF. CDR3 bases: TGTGCCAGCAGCTTGACAATACAAGGGACCCAGTACTTC.

This chain joins TRBV2 and TRBJ2-7; TRBD1 aligns across 8 bases. The CDR3 contains 14 residues. V shed 5 bases and J 3 bases; nucleotides not matched to a gene: 6. Germline CDR1 and CDR2: SNHLY and FYNNEI. The CDR3 DNA reads TGTGCCAGCAGTTCATGGGGACAGGACTACGAGCAGTACTTC. Amino acids: CASSSWGQDYEQYF.

The chain combines TRBV28 with TRBJ2-7; D not resolved. Trimming pared 3 bases from V and 3 bases from J, leaving 3 bases between. Per germline, CDR1 MDHEN and CDR2 SYDVKM. This CDR3 contains 11 residues. CDR3 nucleotides: TGTGCCAGCAGTTTCCTCTACGAGCAGTACTTC. Residues: CASSFLYEQYF. The entire variable domain, with the rest obtained from reference TRBV28 and TRBJ2-7, is as follows: DVKVTQSSRYLVKRTGEKVFLECVQDMDHENMFWYRQDPGLGLRLIYFSYDVKMKEKGDIPEGYSVSREKKERFSLILESASTNQTSMYLCASSFLYEQYFGPGTRLTVT.

This chain connects TRBV5-6 to TRBJ2-7, with 8 bases lining up with TRBD1. CDR3 length: 14 amino acids. The junction had 10 bases not matched to a gene; V was cut back by 4 bases and J by 7 bases. Germline CDR1 reads SGHDT; CDR2 reads YYEEEE. The CDR3, as DNA: TGTGCCAGCAGCGGGGGGACAGGTGCTGATGAGCAGTACTTC. Translated, it gives CASSGGTGADEQYF.

This chain joins TRBV20-1 and TRBJ2-1; D gene unclear. Germline V gene lookup returns CDR1 DFQATT and CDR2 SNEGSKA (reference sequence). V was pared by 3 bases and J by 0 bases, with 9 bases between. CDR3 size: 14 residues. In DNA, the CDR3 is TGCAGTGCTAGTACCCTAAGCTCCTACAATGAGCAGTTCTTC. Translating gives CSASTLSSYNEQFF.

The chain couples TRBV19 to TRBJ2-1; D is unresolved. Germline loops: CDR1 LNHDA, CDR2 SQIVND (reference sequence). Between the trimmed V and J ends, which lost 3 bases and 8 bases, there was a span of 8 bases. CDR3 size: 12 residues. The CDR3 sequence: CASSIMGYEQFF. CDR3 DNA: TGTGCCAGTAGTATTATGGGCTATGAGCAGTTCTTC.

The sample holds one count of this clone. The J gene is TRBJ2-1, the V gene TRBV5-6, with 9 bases identical to TRBD2. CDR1 SGHDT and CDR2 YYEEEE come from the germline V gene. V lost 4 bases to trimming and J lost 4 bases; unmatched junction nucleotides: 9. The CDR3 extends over 16 amino acids. DNA of the CDR3: TGTGCCAGCAGCATCCTCGCGGGAGGGGCGTACAATGAGCAGTTCTTC. This encodes CASSILAGGAYNEQFF.

V usage is TRBV7-8 and J usage is TRBJ1-1; D possibly corresponds to TRBD1 (6 bases). The V and J ends lost 3 bases and 0 bases respectively, with 11 bases between them. This CDR3 spans 15 amino acids. Germline values: CDR1 SGHVS, CDR2 FQNEAQ. The CDR3 nucleotides read TGTGCCAGCAGCTTCGGTCAGGGGATGAACACTGAAGCTTTCTTT. It translates to CASSFGQGMNTEAFF.

The V and J genes are TRBV5-1 and TRBJ2-1, with TRBD1 as a possible D gene (6 bases). The germline V gene encodes CDR1 SGHRS and CDR2 YFSETQ. The CDR3 sequence is 14 residues long. V was pared by 3 bases and J by 5 bases, with 12 bases between. CDR3 bases: TGCGCCAGCAGCTGGCAGGGGATAGACAATGAGCAGTTCTTC. Encoded protein: CASSWQGIDNEQFF.

This chain connects TRBV10-3 to TRBJ1-5; no clear D gene. V was clipped by 3 bases and J by 0 bases, with 9 bases between them. The CDR3 covers 15 residues. CDR1 is ENHRY, CDR2 SYGVKD, per germline. The CDR3 reads CAISEGGNSNQPQHF. In DNA, the CDR3 is TGTGCCATCAGTGAAGGAGGGAATAGCAATCAGCCCCAGCATTTT.

The chain links TRBV5-1 to TRBJ2-5; TRBD2 is a possible D gene (5 bases). Trimming took 4 bases from V and 5 from J, leaving 18 bases between them. CDR1 is SGHRS, CDR2 YFSETQ, per germline. There are 15 residues in the CDR3. The chain's CDR3 is CASSNGRGSWETQYF. CDR3 nucleotide sequence: TGCGCCAGCAGCAATGGAAGAGGGTCTTGGGAGACCCAGTACTTC.

As for this clone: At the DNA level, this CDR3 is encoded by other sequences in the same sample as well. The chain carries TRBV5-1 and TRBJ1-2, with 8 nucleotides matching TRBD1. The CDR3 has 14 residues. Germline V lookup: CDR1 SGHRS, CDR2 YFSETQ. Trimming removed 0 bases from V and 2 bases from J; junction bases left unmatched: 0. The CDR3 loop is CASSLAGGNYGYTF. DNA for the CDR3: TGCGCCAGCAGCTTGGCAGGGGGCAACTATGGCTACACCTTC.

This clone turned up a few times. This chain joins TRBV5-4 and TRBJ2-7; D remains ambiguous. V gave up 2 bases and J gave up 4 bases, with 7 bases separating them. The CDR3 extends over 12 amino acids. Germline V CDR1 and CDR2: SGHNT, YYREEE (reference sequence). CDR3 region: CASSLAVYEQYF. The CDR3 nucleotides read TGTGCCAGCAGCTTAGCCGTTTACGAGCAGTACTTC. Full variable domain (missing parts from reference TRBV5-4 and TRBJ2-7): ETGVTQSPTHLIKTRGQQVTLRCSSQSGHNTVSWYQQALGQGPQFIFQYYREEENGRGNFPPRFSGLQFPNYSSELNVNALELDDSALYLCASSLAVYEQYFGPGTRLTVT.

This chain joins TRBV5-8 and TRBJ1-5; D is ambiguous. Trimming shortened V by 2 bases and J by 7 bases, and 10 bases separated the two germline ends. The CDR3 is 13 residues long. Looked up from germline, CDR1 is SGHTS and CDR2 is YDEGEE. The CDR3 loop reads CASSFGSGQPQHF. In nucleotides, the CDR3 is TGTGCCAGCAGCTTTGGATCAGGCCAGCCCCAGCATTTT.

In the case of this clone: A read error may produce the germline difference seen at one junction end. The chain links TRBV6-1 to TRBJ2-1; D is uncertain. The CDR3 consists of 17 residues. Germline V gene sequence: CDR1 MNHNS, CDR2 SASEGT. This CDR3 reads CASSKASKAVFYNEQFF. For the CDR3, the DNA is TGTGCCAGCAGTAAAGCGTCTAAGGCGGTCTTCTACAATGAGCAGTTCTTC.

This clone has only one observation. This chain uses TRBV12-5 with TRBJ2-7, with TRBD1 matching 8 bases. CDR3 length: 13 amino acids. The junction had 4 bases not matched to a gene; V was cut back by 6 bases and J by 3 bases. Germline-derived CDR1 and CDR2 are LGHNT and FRNRAP. The CDR3 coding sequence is TGTGCTAGTGGCCTTACAGGGGGCTACGAGCAGTACTTC. Its translation: CASGLTGGYEQYF.

The genes are TRBV7-2 and TRBJ2-7, with D possibly TRBD2 on 6 matching bases. The germline V gene encodes CDR1 SGHTA and CDR2 FQGNSA. The CDR3 loop spans 17 amino acids. V was shortened by 1 base and J by 0 bases, with 16 bases between the two germline ends. This CDR3 is CASSLVVGAGSSYEQYF. The CDR3 bases are TGTGCCAGCAGCTTAGTGGTCGGGGCGGGAAGCTCCTACGAGCAGTACTTC.

CDR3 nucleotide sequence: TGTGCCAGCAGCTTCGACAGGGGAAACTATGGCTACACCTTC. Encoded protein: CASSFDRGNYGYTF. The chain uses TRBV7-9 and TRBJ1-2; 8 positions agree with TRBD1. The CDR3 covers 14 residues. The V gene's germline CDR1 is SEHNR and CDR2 FQNEAQ (reference sequence). V lost 3 bases and J lost 2; bases outside the gene matches: 2.

The chain joins TRBV6-5 to TRBJ1-2; TRBD1 is a possible D gene (6 bases). The germline V and J ends were trimmed by 6 bases and 4 bases, with 6 bases remaining between them. The CDR3 contains 11 residues. The germline V gene encodes CDR1 MNHEY and CDR2 SVGAGI. The CDR3 region has the DNA TGTGCCAGCAGGGACAGCTATGGCTACACCTTC. It is translated as CASRDSYGYTF.

The chain combines TRBV19 with TRBJ2-1, with D uncertain. CDR1 and CDR2 (germline): LNHDA, SQIVND (reference sequence). The CDR3 is 15 residues long. V was cut by 3 bases and J by 5 bases, with 14 bases left in between. The CDR3: CASSMYGTRHNEQFF. Written as DNA, the CDR3 is TGTGCCAGTAGTATGTACGGTACCCGTCACAATGAGCAGTTCTTC.

The chain combines TRBV10-2 with TRBJ2-5; a weak D match, TRBD1 (5 bases). This CDR3 is 14 amino acids long. V dropped 2 bases and J dropped 4 bases, with 11 bases sitting between them. The germline gives CDR1 WSHSY, CDR2 SAAADI. The CDR3 sequence is CASSELRVGETQYF. As DNA, the CDR3 is TGCGCCAGCAGTGAGCTCAGGGTGGGAGAGACCCAGTACTTC.

This chain connects TRBV28 to TRBJ1-6; tentatively, D is TRBD1 (5 bases). CDR3 length equals 12 residues. Trimming pared 5 bases from V and 10 bases from J, leaving 9 bases between. The germline gives CDR1 MDHEN, CDR2 SYDVKM. The CDR3 region is CASSVQGSPLHF. In DNA, the CDR3 is TGTGCCAGCAGTGTTCAGGGATCACCCCTCCACTTT.

This chain connects TRBV7-9 to TRBJ1-4; 9 nucleotides match TRBD1. This CDR3 region has 15 residues. Germline CDR1 reads SEHNR; CDR2 reads FQNEAQ (reference sequence). J was trimmed by 5 bases and V by 6 bases; bases with no gene match: 7. The CDR3 bases are TGTGCCAGCAGGCCAACCGGGACAGGGAATGAAAAACTGTTTTTT. Its translation: CASRPTGTGNEKLFF.

The chain has TRBV4-1 and TRBJ2-3; D is uncertain. The CDR3 extends over 16 amino acids. CDR1 and CDR2 (germline): MGHRA, YSYEKL. V lost 0 bases and J 5 bases, leaving 15 bases between the germline ends. The CDR3 DNA sequence: TGCGCCAGCAGCCAAGATGAAAACGCCTCCGGAGATACGCAGTATTTT. Translation gives CASSQDENASGDTQYF.

The rearrangement links TRBV9 to TRBJ2-2; 9 bases map to TRBD1. Germline CDR1 reads SGDLS; CDR2 reads YYNGEE. Trimming at V came to 0 bases and at J to 6 bases, leaving 3 bases not matched to a gene. CDR3 length: 15 residues. The CDR3: CASSVGGQGSGELFF. The CDR3 DNA reads TGTGCCAGCAGCGTAGGAGGACAGGGGTCCGGGGAGCTGTTTTTT. Based on the CDR3 plus reference TRBV9 and TRBJ2-2, the full variable domain is DSGVTQTPKHLITATGQRVTLRCSPRSGDLSVYWYQQSLDQGLQFLIQYYNGEERAKGNILERFSAQQFPDLHSELNLSSLELGDSALYFCASSVGGQGSGELFFGEGSRLTVL.

The chain couples TRBV19 to TRBJ1-3; tentatively, D is TRBD1 (5 bases). Germline-derived CDR1 and CDR2 are LNHDA and SQIVND (reference sequence). V was shortened by 3 bases and J by 2 bases, with 8 bases between the two germline ends. This CDR3 comprises 14 residues. The CDR3 spells CASSIARAGNTIYF. CDR3 DNA: TGTGCCAGTAGTATCGCCAGGGCTGGAAACACCATATATTTT.